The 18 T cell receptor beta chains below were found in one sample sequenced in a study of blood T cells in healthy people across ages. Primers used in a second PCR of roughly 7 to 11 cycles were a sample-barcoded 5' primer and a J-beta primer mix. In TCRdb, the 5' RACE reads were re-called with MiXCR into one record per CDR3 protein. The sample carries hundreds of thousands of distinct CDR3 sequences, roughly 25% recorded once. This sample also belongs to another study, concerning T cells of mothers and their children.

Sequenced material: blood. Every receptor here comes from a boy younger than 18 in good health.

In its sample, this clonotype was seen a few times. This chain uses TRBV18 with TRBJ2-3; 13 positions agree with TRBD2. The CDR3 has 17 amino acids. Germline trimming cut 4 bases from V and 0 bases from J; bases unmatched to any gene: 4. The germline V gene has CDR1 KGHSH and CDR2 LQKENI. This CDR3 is CASSQMGLAGSTDTQYF. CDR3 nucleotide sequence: TGTGCCAGCTCACAGATGGGACTAGCGGGAAGCACAGATACGCAGTATTTT.

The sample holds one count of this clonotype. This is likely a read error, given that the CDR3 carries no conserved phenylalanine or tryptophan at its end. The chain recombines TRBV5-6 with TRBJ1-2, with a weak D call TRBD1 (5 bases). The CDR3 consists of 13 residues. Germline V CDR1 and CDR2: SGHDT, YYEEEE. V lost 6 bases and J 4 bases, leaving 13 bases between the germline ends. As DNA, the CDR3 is TGTGCCAGCATCAGAGGGGAGGCCTATGGCTACACCGTC. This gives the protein CASIRGEAYGYTV.

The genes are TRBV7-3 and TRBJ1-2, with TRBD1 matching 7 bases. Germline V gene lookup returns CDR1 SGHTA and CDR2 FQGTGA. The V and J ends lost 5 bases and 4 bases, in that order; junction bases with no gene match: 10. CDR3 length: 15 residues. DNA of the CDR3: TGTGCCAGCAGCCCCAAGCCGGGACAGTCCTATGGCTACACCTTC. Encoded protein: CASSPKPGQSYGYTF. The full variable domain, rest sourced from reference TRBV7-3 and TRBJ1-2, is GAGVSQTPSNKVTEKGKYVELRCDPISGHTALYWYRQSLGQGPEFLIYFQGTGAADDSGLPNDRFFAVRPEGSVSTLKIQRTERGDSAVYLCASSPKPGQSYGYTFGSGTRLTVV.

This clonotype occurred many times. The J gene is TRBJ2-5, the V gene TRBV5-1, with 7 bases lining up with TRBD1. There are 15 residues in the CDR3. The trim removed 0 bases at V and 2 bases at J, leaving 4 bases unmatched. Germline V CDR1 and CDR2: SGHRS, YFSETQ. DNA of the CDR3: TGCGCCAGCAGCTTGGCCGGGACAGTTCAAGAGACCCAGTACTTC. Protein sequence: CASSLAGTVQETQYF.

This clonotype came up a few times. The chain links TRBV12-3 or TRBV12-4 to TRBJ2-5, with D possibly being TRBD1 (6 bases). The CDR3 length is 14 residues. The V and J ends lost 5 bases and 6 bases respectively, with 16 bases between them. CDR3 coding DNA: TGTGCCAGCAGTCTCCGACGGGACATTAAGACCCAGTACTTC. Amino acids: CASSLRRDIKTQYF.

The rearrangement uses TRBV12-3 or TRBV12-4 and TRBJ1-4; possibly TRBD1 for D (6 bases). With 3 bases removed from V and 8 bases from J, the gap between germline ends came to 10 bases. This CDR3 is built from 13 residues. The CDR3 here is CASSFGQSEKLFF. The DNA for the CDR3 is TGTGCCAGCAGTTTTGGACAGTCCGAAAAACTGTTTTTT.

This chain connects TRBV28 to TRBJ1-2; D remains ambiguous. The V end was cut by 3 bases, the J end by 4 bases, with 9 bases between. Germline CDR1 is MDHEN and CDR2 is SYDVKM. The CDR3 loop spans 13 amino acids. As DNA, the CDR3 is TGTGCCAGCAGTTTGTGGGCGGCCTATGGCTACACCTTC. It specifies CASSLWAAYGYTF.

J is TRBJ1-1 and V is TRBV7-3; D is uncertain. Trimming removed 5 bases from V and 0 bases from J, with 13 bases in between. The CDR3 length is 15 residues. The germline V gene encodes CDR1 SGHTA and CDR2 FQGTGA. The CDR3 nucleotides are TGTGCCAGCAGCCCCCTATTAGGGTTGAACACTGAAGCTTTCTTT. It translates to CASSPLLGLNTEAFF.

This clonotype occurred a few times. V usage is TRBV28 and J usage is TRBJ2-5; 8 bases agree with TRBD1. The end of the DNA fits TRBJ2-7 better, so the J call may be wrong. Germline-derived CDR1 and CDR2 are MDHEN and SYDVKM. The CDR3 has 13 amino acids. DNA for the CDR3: TGTGCCAGCACCGGGACAGGACACTACGAGCAGTACTTC. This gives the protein CASTGTGHYEQYF.

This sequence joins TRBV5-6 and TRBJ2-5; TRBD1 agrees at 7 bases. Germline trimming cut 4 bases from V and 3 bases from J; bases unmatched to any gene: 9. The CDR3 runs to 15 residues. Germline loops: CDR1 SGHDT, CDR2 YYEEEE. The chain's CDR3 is CASSRMDRLEETQYF. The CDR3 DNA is TGTGCCAGCAGCAGGATGGACAGGTTGGAAGAGACCCAGTACTTC. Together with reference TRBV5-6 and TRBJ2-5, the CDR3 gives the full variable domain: DAGVTQSPTHLIKTRGQQVTLRCSPKSGHDTVSWYQQALGQGPQFIFQYYEEEERQRGNFPDRFSGHQFPNYSSELNVNALLLGDSALYLCASSRMDRLEETQYFGPGTRLLVL.

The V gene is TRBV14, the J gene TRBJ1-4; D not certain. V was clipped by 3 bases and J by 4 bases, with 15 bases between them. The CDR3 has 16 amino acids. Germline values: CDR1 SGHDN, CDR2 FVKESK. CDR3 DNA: TGTGCCAGCAGCCACAAATGGGGAGCCAGTAATGAAAAACTGTTTTTT. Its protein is CASSHKWGASNEKLFF.

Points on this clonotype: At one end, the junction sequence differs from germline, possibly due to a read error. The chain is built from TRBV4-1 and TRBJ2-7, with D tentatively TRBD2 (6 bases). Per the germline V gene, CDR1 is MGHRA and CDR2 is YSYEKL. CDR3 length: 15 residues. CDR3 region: CASSEDPFGGNEQYF. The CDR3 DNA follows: TGCGCCAGCAGCGAAGACCCTTTTGGGGGGAACGAGCAGTACTTC.

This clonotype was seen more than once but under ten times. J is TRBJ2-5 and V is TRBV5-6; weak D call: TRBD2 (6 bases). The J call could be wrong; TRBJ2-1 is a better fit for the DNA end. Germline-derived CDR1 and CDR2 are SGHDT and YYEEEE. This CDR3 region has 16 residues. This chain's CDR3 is CASSLLAGPLVNEQFF. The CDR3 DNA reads TGTGCCAGCAGCTTGCTTGCGGGACCTCTTGTTAATGAGCAGTTCTTC.

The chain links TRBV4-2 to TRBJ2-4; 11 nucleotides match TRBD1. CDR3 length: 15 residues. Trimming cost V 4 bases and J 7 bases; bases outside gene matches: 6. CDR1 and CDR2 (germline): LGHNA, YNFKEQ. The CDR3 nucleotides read TGTGCCAGCAGCCTGGGACAGGGGGTAGAGAACATTCAGTACTTC. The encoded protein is CASSLGQGVENIQYF.

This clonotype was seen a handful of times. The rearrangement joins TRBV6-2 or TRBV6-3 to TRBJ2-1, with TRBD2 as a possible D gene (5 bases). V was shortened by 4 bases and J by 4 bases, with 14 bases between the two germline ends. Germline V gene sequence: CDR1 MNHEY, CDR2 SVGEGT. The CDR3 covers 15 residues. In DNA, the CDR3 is TGTGCCAGCAGTTGGACTCGCCCACCGTACAATGAGCAGTTCTTC. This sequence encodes CASSWTRPPYNEQFF.

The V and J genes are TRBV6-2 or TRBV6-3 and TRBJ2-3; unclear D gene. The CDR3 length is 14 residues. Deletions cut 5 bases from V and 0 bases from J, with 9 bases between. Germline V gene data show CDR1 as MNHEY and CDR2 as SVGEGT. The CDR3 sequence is CASSGSSSTDTQYF. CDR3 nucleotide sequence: TGTGCCAGCAGTGGCTCCTCTAGCACAGATACGCAGTATTTT.

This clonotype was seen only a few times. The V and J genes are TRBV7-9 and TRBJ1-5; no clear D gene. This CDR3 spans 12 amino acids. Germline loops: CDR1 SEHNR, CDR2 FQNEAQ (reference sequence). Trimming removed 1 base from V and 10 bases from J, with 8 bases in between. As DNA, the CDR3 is TGTGCCAGCAGCTTAGAAACCGGTCCCCAGCATTTT. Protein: CASSLETGPQHF.

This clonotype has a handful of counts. The CDR3: CASSLYQGAYEQYF. For the CDR3, the DNA is TGTGCCAGCAGCTTATACCAGGGGGCCTACGAGCAGTACTTC. The rearrangement joins TRBV7-9 to TRBJ2-5, with 7 positions matching TRBD1. The DNA end favors TRBJ2-7, so the J call may be wrong. The CDR3 covers 14 residues. Germline CDR1 reads SEHNR; CDR2 reads FQNEAQ (reference sequence).